Following are 5 T cell receptor beta chains from one sample sequenced in a study of cytomegalovirus exposure and HLA in healthy donors. Primers: 60 Vbeta forward and 13 Jbeta reverse. TCRdb's copy holds only in-frame clones and misses some; the assay was immunoSEQ multiplex PCR. This sample has about 130,000 clones, with more than 75% found just once. The material sequenced was PBMCs. All receptors come from a man younger than 45 in good health and CMV-seropositive.

The chain combines TRBV27 with TRBJ2-6; D perhaps matches TRBD1 (6 bases). The CDR3 runs 15 residues. Per the germline V gene, CDR1 is MNHEY and CDR2 is SMNVEV (reference sequence). V was cut by 6 bases and J by 0 bases, with 9 bases left in between. The CDR3: CASRAGASGANVLTF. CDR3 DNA: TGTGCCAGCAGAGCAGGGGCCTCTGGGGCCAACGTCCTGACTTTC.

J is TRBJ2-7 and V is TRBV10-3; 8 bases map to TRBD1. The CDR3 loop spans 13 amino acids. With 10 bases clipped from V and 4 bases from J, the junction kept 9 bases outside the gene matches. The germline CDR1 and CDR2 sequences are ENHRY and SYGVKD. CDR3 residues: CATRDRTTYEQYF. CDR3 coding DNA: TGTGCCACCCGGGACAGGACAACTTACGAGCAGTACTTC.

The rearrangement uses TRBV4-2 and TRBJ2-1; D not resolved. This CDR3 is 15 amino acids long. Germline V CDR1 and CDR2: LGHNA, YNFKEQ. V was clipped by 0 bases and J by 4 bases, with 10 bases between them. The CDR3 is CASSQDRDSYNEQFF. In DNA, the CDR3 is TGTGCCAGCAGCCAAGACCGAGACTCTTACAATGAGCAGTTCTTC.

A few counts support this clone. The genes are TRBV6-6 and TRBJ2-7; D is undetermined. The length of the CDR3 is 11 residues. Trimming cost V 6 bases and J 4 bases, with 7 bases left between them. Germline V gene data show CDR1 as MNHNY and CDR2 as SVGAGI (reference sequence). The CDR3 sequence is CASRIAYEQYF. The CDR3 DNA is TGTGCCAGCAGGATAGCTTACGAGCAGTACTTC.

CDR3 sequence (DNA): TGTGCCAGCACCCACCTAGCGGGAGGGGCCGAGCAGTACTTC. This gives the protein CASTHLAGGAEQYF. The chain is built from TRBV11-2 and TRBJ2-7; TRBD2 matches 12 bases. The CDR3 is 14 residues long. Germline V gene data show CDR1 as SGHAT and CDR2 as FQNNGV. V lost 7 bases, J lost 6 bases, and 7 bases stayed unmatched. Filled out from reference TRBV11-2 and TRBJ2-7, the complete variable domain reads EAGVAQSPRYKIIEKRQSVAFWCNPISGHATLYWYQQILGQGPKLLIQFQNNGVVDDSQLPKDRFSAERLKGVDSTLKIQPAKLEDSAVYLCASTHLAGGAEQYFGPGTRLTVT.